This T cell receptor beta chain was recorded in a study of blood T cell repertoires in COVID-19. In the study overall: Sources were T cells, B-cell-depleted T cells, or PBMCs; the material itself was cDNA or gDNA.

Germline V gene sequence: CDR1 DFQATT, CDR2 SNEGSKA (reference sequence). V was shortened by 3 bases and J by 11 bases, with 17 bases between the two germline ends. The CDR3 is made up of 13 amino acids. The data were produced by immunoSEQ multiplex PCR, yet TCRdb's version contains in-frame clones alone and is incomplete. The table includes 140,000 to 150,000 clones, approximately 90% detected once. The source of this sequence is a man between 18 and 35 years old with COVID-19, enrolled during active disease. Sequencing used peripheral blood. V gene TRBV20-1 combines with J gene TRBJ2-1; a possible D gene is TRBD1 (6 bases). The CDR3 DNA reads TGCAGTGCTAGTCCCGGGACATTTAGGAAGCAGTTCTTC. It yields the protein CSASPGTFRKQFF.